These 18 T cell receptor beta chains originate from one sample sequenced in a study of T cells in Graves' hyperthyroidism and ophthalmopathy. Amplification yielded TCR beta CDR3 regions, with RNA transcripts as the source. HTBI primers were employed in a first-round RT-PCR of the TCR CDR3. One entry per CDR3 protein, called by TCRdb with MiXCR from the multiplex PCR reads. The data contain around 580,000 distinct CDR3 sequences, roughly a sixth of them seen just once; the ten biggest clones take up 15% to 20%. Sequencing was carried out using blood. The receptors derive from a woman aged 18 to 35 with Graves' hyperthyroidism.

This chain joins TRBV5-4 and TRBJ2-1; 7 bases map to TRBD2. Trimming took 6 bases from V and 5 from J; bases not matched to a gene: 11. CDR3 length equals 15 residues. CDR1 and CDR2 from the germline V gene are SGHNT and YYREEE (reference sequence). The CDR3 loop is CASILNGAGDNEQFF. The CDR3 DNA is TGTGCCAGCATCTTAAATGGGGCGGGGGACAATGAGCAGTTCTTC.

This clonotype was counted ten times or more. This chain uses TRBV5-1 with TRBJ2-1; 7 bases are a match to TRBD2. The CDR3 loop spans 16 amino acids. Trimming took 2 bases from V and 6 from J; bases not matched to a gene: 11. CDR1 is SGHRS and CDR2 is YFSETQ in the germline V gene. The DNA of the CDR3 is TGCGCCAGCAGCTTACCGAGAGGGACGGGGGGCAATGAGCAGTTCTTC. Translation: CASSLPRGTGGNEQFF.

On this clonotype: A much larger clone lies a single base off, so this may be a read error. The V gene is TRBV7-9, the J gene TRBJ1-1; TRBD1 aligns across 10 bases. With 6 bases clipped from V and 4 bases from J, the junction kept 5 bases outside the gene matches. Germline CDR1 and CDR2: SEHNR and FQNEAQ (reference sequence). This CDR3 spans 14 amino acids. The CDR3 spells CASRRQGAITEAFF. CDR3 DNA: TGTGCCAGCAGGAGACAGGGGGCGATCACTGAAGCTTTCTTT.

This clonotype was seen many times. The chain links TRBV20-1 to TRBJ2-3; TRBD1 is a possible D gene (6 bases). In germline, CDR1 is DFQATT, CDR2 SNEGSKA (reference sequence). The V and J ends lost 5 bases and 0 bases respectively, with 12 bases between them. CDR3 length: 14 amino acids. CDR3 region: CSASRTASTDTQYF. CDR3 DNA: TGCAGTGCTTCCAGGACAGCTAGCACAGATACGCAGTATTTT.

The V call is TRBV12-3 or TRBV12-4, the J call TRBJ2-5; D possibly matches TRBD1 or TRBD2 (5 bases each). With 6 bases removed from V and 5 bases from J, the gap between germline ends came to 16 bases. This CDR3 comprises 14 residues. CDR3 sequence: CASSPLLRDETQYF. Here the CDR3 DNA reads TGTGCCAGCAGCCCCCTGTTGAGGGACGAGACCCAGTACTTC.

CDR3 loop: CASSSRQRGTDTQYF. CDR3 sequence (DNA): TGTGCCAGCAGCTCACGACAGCGGGGCACAGATACGCAGTATTTT. The chain joins TRBV13 to TRBJ2-3; a weak D match, TRBD2 (6 bases). CDR1 and CDR2 from the germline V gene are PRHDT and FYEKMQ (reference sequence). The CDR3 consists of 15 residues. Trimming removed 4 bases at V and 1 base at J, with 12 bases between.

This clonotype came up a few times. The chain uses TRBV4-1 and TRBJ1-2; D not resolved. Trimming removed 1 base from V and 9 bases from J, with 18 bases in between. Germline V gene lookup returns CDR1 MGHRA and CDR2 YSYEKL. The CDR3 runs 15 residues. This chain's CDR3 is CASSQVGGPSISYTF. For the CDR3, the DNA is TGCGCCAGCAGCCAAGTTGGAGGGCCGTCTATTAGCTACACCTTC.

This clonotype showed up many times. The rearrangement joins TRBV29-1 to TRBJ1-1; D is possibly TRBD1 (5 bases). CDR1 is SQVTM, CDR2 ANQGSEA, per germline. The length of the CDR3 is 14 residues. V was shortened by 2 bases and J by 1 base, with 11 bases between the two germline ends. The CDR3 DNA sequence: TGCAGCGTTGAACAAACAGGATCGAACACTGAAGCTTTCTTT. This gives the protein CSVEQTGSNTEAFF.

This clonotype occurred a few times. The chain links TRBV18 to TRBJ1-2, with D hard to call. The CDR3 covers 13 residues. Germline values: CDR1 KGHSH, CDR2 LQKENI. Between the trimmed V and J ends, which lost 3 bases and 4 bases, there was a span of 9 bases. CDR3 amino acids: CASSPNKPYGYTF. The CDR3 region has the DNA TGTGCCAGCTCACCTAACAAGCCCTATGGCTACACCTTC.

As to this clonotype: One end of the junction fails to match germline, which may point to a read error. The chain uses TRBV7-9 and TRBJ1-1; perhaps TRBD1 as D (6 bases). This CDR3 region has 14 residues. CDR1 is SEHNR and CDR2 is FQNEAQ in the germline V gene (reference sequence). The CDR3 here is CASSSRGWNAEAFF. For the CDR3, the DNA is TGTGCCAGCAGCTCCAGGGGTTGGAACGCTGAAGCTTTCTTT.

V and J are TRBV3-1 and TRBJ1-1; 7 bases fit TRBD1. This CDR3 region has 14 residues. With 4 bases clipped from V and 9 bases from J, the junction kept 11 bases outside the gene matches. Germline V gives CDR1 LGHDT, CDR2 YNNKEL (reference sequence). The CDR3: CASSLGTNRGKAFF. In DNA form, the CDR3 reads TGTGCCAGCAGCCTTGGGACAAACAGGGGTAAAGCTTTCTTT.

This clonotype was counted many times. The CDR3 here is CASSPLGVEAFF. CDR3 DNA: TGTGCCAGCAGTCCCCTAGGGGTTGAAGCTTTCTTT. This sequence joins TRBV12-3 or TRBV12-4 and TRBJ1-1, with D possibly being TRBD1 (5 bases). The length of the CDR3 is 12 residues. The V gene lost 5 bases and the J gene lost 7 bases, with 11 bases spanning the gap.

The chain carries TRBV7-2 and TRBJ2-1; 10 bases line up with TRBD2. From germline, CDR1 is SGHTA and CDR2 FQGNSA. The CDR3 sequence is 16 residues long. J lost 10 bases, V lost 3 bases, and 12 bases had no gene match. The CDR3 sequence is CASSLTGTSVFWEQFF. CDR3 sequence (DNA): TGTGCCAGCAGCTTGACCGGGACTAGCGTGTTTTGGGAGCAGTTCTTC.

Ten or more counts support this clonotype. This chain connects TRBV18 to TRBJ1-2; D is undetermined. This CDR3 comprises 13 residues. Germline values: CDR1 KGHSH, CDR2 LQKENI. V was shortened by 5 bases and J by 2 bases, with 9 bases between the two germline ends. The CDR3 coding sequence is TGTGCCAGCTCAACAAAAGTCAACTATGGCTACACCTTC. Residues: CASSTKVNYGYTF.

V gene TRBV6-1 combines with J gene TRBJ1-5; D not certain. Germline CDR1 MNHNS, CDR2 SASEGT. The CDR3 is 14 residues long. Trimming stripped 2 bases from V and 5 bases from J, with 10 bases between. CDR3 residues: CASSEPTAYQPQHF. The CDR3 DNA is TGTGCCAGCAGTGAACCGACGGCTTATCAGCCCCAGCATTTT.

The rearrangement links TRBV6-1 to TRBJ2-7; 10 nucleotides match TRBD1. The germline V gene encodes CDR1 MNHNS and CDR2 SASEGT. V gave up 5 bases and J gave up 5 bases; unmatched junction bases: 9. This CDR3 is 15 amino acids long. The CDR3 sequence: CASSPRDRGLNEQYF. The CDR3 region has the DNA TGTGCCAGCAGTCCCCGGGACAGGGGTCTAAACGAGCAGTACTTC.

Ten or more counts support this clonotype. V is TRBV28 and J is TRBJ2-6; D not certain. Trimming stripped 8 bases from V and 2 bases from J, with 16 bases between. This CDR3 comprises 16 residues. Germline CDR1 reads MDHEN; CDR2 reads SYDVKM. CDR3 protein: CASQDKTPTGANVLTF. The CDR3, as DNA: TGTGCCAGCCAAGACAAAACCCCAACTGGGGCCAACGTCCTGACTTTC.

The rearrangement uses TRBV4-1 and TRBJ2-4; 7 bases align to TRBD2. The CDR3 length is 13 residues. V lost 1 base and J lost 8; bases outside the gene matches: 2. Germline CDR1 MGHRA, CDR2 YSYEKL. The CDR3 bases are TGCGCCAGCAGCCAAGTGCTAGCGGACATTCAGTACTTC. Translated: CASSQVLADIQYF.